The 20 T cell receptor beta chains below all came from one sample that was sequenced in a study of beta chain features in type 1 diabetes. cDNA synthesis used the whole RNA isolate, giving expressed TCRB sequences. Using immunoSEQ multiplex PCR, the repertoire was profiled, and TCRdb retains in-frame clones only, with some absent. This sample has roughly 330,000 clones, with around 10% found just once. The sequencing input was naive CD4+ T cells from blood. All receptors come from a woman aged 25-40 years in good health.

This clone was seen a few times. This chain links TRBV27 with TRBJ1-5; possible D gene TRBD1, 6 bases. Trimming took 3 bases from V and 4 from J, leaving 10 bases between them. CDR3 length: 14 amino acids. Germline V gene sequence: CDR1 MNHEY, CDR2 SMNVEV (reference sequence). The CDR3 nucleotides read TGTGCCAGCAGTTTTTACGACAGGAATCAGCCCCAGCATTTT. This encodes CASSFYDRNQPQHF.

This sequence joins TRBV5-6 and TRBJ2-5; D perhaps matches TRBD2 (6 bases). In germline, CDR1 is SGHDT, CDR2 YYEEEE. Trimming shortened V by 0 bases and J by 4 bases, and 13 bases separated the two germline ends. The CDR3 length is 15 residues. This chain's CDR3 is CASSLEQGLLETQYF. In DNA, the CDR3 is TGTGCCAGCAGCTTGGAGCAGGGACTCTTAGAGACCCAGTACTTC.

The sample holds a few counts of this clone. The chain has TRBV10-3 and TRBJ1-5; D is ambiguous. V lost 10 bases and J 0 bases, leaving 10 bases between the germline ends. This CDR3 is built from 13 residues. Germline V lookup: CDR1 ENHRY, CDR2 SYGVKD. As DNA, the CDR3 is TGTGCCACCCGGGTCCATAGCAATCAGCCCCAGCATTTT. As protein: CATRVHSNQPQHF.

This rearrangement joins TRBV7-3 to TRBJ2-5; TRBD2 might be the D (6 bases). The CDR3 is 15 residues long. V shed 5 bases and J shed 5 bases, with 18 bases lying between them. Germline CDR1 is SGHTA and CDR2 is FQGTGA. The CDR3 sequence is CASSPYGGLRETQYF. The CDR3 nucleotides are TGTGCCAGCAGCCCCTACGGGGGACTGCGGGAGACCCAGTACTTC.

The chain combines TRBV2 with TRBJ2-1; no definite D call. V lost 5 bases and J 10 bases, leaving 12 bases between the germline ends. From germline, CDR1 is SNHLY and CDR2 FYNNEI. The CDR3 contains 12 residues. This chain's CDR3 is CASSPTYREQFF. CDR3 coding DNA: TGTGCCAGCAGTCCTACCTACAGAGAGCAGTTCTTC.

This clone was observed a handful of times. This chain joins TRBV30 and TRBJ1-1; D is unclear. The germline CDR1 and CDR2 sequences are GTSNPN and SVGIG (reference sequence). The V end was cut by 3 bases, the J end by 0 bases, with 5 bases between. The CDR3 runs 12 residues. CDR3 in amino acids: CAWRRLNTEAFF. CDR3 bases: TGTGCCTGGAGACGGTTGAACACTGAAGCTTTCTTT.

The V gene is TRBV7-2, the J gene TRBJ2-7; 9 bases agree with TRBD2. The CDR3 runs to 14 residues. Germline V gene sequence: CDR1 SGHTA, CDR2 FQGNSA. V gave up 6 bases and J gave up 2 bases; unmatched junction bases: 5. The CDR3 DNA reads TGTGCCAGCAGTTTTAGCGGGGGAGCCTACGAGCAGTACTTC. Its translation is CASSFSGGAYEQYF.

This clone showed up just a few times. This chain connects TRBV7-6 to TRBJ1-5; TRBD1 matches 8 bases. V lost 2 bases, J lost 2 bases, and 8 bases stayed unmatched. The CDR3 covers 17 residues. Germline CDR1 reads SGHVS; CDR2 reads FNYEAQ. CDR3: CASSLSLGQGRNQPQHF. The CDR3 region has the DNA TGTGCCAGCAGCTTATCCCTAGGACAGGGCCGCAATCAGCCCCAGCATTTT.

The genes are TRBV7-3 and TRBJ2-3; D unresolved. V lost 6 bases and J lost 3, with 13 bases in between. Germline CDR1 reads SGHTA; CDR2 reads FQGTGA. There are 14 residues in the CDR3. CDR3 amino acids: CASSYGASTDTQYF. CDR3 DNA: TGTGCCAGCAGTTACGGAGCCTCGACAGATACGCAGTATTTT.

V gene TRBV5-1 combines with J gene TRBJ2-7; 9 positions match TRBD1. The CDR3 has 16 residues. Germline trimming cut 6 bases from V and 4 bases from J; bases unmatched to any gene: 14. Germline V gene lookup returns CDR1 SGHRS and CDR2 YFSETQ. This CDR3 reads CASMKEAGTGFYEQYF. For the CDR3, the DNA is TGCGCCAGCATGAAGGAAGCCGGGACAGGGTTTTACGAGCAGTACTTC.

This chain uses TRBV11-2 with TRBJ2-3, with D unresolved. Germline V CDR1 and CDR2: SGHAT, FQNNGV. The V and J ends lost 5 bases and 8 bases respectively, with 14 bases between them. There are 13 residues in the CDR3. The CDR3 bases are TGTGCCAGCAGCCCACCCGTCCGAGGTACGCAGTATTTT. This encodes CASSPPVRGTQYF.

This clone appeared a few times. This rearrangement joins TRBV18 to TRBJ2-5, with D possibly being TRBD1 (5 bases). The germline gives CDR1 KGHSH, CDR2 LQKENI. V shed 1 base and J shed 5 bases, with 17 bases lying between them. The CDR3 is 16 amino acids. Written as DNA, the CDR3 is TGTGCCAGCTCACCACTTCCTAGGGGTGATGCGGAGACCCAGTACTTC. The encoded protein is CASSPLPRGDAETQYF.

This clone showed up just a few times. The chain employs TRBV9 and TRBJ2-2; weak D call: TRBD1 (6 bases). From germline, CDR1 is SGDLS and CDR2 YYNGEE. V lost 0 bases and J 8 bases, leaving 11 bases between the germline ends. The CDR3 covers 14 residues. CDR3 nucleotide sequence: TGTGCCAGCAGCGTAGGACAGGCCGAAGGGGAGCTGTTTTTT. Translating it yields CASSVGQAEGELFF. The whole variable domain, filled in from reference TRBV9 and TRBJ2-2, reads DSGVTQTPKHLITATGQRVTLRCSPRSGDLSVYWYQQSLDQGLQFLIQYYNGEERAKGNILERFSAQQFPDLHSELNLSSLELGDSALYFCASSVGQAEGELFFGEGSRLTVL.

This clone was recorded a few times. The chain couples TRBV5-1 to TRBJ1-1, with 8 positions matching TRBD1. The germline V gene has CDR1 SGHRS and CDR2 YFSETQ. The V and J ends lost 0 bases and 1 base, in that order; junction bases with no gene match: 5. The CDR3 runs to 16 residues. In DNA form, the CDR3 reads TGCGCCAGCAGCTTGGGCCGGGACAGGTGGAACACTGAAGCTTTCTTT. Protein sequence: CASSLGRDRWNTEAFF.

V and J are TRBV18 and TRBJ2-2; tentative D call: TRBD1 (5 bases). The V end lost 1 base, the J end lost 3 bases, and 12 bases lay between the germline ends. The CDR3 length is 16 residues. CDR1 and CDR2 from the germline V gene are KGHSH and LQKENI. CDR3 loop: CASSPRSSTDTGELFF. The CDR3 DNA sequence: TGTGCCAGCTCACCACGGAGTTCGACAGACACCGGGGAGCTGTTTTTT.

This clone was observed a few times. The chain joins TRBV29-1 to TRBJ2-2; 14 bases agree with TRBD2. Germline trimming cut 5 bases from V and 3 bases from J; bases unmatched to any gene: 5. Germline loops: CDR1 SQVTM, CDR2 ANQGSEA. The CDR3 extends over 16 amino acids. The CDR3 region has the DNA TGCAGCGTTTACGGGACTAGCGGGAGTGACACCGGGGAGCTGTTTTTT. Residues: CSVYGTSGSDTGELFF.

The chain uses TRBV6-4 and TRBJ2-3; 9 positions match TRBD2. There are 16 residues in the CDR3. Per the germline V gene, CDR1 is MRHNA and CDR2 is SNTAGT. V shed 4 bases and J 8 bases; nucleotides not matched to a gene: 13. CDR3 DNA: TGTGCCAGCAGTGCGCAATCTAGCGGGAACTCTCGTACGCAGTATTTT. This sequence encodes CASSAQSSGNSRTQYF.

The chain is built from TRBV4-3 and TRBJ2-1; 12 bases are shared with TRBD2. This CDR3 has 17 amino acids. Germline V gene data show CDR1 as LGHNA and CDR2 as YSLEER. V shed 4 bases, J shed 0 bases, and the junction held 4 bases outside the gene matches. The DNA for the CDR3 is TGCGCCAGCAGCCTAGGACTAGCGGGGAGCTCCTACAATGAGCAGTTCTTC. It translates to CASSLGLAGSSYNEQFF.

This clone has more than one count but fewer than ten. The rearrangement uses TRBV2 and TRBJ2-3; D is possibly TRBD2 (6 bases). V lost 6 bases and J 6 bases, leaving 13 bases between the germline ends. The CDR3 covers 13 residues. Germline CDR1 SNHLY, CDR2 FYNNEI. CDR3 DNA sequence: TGTGCCAGCAGACGACCTAGCGTCGATACGCAGTATTTT. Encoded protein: CASRRPSVDTQYF.

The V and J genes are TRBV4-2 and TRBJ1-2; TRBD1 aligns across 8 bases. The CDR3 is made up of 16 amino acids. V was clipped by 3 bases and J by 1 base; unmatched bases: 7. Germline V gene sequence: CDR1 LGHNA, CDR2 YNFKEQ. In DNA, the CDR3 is TGTGCCAGCAGCCAGGGCTCGGGACAGGATAACTATGGCTACACCTTC. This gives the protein CASSQGSGQDNYGYTF.